This TCR beta chain came from a study of T cells in Graves' hyperthyroidism and ophthalmopathy. Study results and limitations: Most thyroid clonotypes expanded above 0.001 appeared in blood too. Before onset, by a median of about six months, the model predicted ophthalmopathy.

V was trimmed by 5 bases and J by 5 bases, leaving 12 bases between them. Germline values: CDR1 SEHNR, CDR2 FQNEAQ (reference sequence). This CDR3 comprises 13 residues. TCR beta CDR3 regions were amplified from RNA transcripts. The TCR CDR3 first-round RT-PCR relied on the HTBI primer set. TCRdb re-analysed the multiplex PCR reads in MiXCR, keeping a single row per CDR3 protein. The sample has 400,000 to 500,000 distinct CDR3 sequences, under 15% seen once. A note on this clonotype: What it recognizes is unknown.

The clonotype originates from a man younger than 35 with Graves' ophthalmopathy. Material for sequencing was blood. The V gene is TRBV7-9, the J gene TRBJ1-2, with D unclear. Here the CDR3 reads CASSTGSRYGYTF. The CDR3 DNA is TGTGCCAGCAGCACGGGCAGTCGGTATGGCTACACCTTC.